One T cell receptor (beta chain) is described in this entry. The antigen it recognizes is unknown. It has no much larger one-base neighbor in the sample; base qualities were not kept. Amplification of TCR beta CDR3 regions was carried out from RNA transcripts. A first-round RT-PCR of the TCR CDR3 used the HTBI primer set with the Qiagen OneStep RT-PCR kit. Libraries were constructed in a second round of multiplex PCR, after which size selection and purification were carried out. Paired-end sequencing of the libraries was performed with 100 bp reads on an Illumina HiSeq2000. The original methods were these. SOAPnuke was used to process the raw data, with reads discarded if the reads contained adapters or uncalled bases, had a mean Phred below 15, or lacked an exact constant-primer or identifier match. High-quality paired reads were merged with COPE v1.2.5, and unique nucleotide sequences were defined as clonotypes. MiTCR v1.1 was used to align clonotypes to the IMGT TRBV, TRBD and TRBJ reference segments. Only V-J combinations with frequency above 0.0001, covering 99% to 99.2% of repertoires, were analysed. The TCS score was defined as the ratio of F50 (clonal expansion) to E x V (chaos), calculated using BLOSUM62-based TCRdist between CDR3 peptides within each V-J. Welch's t-statistics and random forest reduced roughly 500 V-J features to 10 to 15, which were used in a naive Bayes classifier (R e1071). TCRdb reprocessing: public reads trimmed at Q25 with fastp, clones called with MiXCR, in-frame beta chains kept. One record per CDR3 amino acid sequence lists the most common genes and DNA. The V and J calls follow TCRdb's processing rather than the paper's. In all, the sample holds 550,000 to 650,000 distinct CDR3 sequences, and 13% to 15% of those were seen once. Around 13% of the sample goes to the ten largest clones.

Stable Graves' hyperthyroidism was defined as the absence of progression to ophthalmopathy over 18 months of follow-up. The hyperthyroidism patients were between 18 and 65 years old and newly diagnosed, with a disease duration of less than 2 months. The study excluded patients with uncontrolled infections, other autoimmune diseases, pregnancy or lactation. Diagnoses were established on the basis of clinical symptoms, serum thyroxine and TRAb, thyroid ultrasound, and orbital computed tomography. PBMCs were separated from 8 to 10 ml of fresh peripheral blood using Ficoll-Paque density gradient centrifugation. Total RNA was extracted with Trizol reagent, and quality was checked on an Agilent 2100 Bioanalyzer. The data derive from a study of T cells in Graves' hyperthyroidism and ophthalmopathy (dated by TCRdb to about 2019). For the wider study: Peripheral blood samples were taken at the time of initial diagnosis, prior to any treatment. The 100 or so discovery patients were randomly split 7:3 into training and test sets. Prospective prediction of ophthalmopathy was tested in an independent validation cohort of 18 to 20 hyperthyroidism patients and around 16 patients who later progressed to ophthalmopathy. After blood sampling, hyperthyroidism patients were treated with methimazole at a starting dose of 30 mg daily, and ophthalmopathy patients were treated with high-dose intravenous methylprednisolone. In addition, the study compared T-cell repertoires in thyroid tissue and in blood from roughly 6 Graves' hyperthyroidism patients. According to the paper, TCR Vbeta CDR3 sequencing was carried out on 120 to 150 peripheral blood samples, which came from around 43 ophthalmopathy, around 74 hyperthyroidism and about 17 progressor patients. To identify TCR V-J signatures that set the groups apart, the researchers used a discovery cohort of 100 patients, made up of roughly 45 with Graves' ophthalmopathy and some 58 with stable Graves' hyperthyroidism. On the study overall, not on this receptor specifically: Ophthalmopathy was separated from stable hyperthyroidism by a 13 V-J signature model, with 85% to 90% sensitivity and roughly 84% specificity obtained in cross-validation and 80%/75% obtained in testing. No statistical method was used to fix the sample size in advance, and group allocation was not hidden from the investigators. Blood samples also contained most of the expanded thyroid clonotypes (frequency above 0.001), which suggests that blood repertoires may reflect thyroid immune responses. In validation, progression to ophthalmopathy was predicted by the model with 70.59% sensitivity and roughly 76% specificity, a median of 6.5 months before onset.

Specimen: blood. This receptor was identified in a woman aged 40-49 years with Graves' hyperthyroidism.

In nucleotide form, the sequence is TGCAGTGCTAGAAATCAGCGGGAGGGCTGGCCCGGGGAGCTGTTTTTT. Translated, it reads CSARNQREGWPGELFF. The chain uses TRBV20-1 and TRBJ2-2; 10 bases in between match TRBD2. Inclusive of the bounding cysteine and phenylalanine, the CDR3 is 16 residues long. Here the CDR3 DNA is all that survives: 48 bases in frame from base 1. The V end gives up 2 bases and the J end 6 bases, leaving 9 bases in the junction not matched to a gene. From the germline V gene (reference sequence), CDR1 is DFQATT and CDR2 is SNEGSKA.